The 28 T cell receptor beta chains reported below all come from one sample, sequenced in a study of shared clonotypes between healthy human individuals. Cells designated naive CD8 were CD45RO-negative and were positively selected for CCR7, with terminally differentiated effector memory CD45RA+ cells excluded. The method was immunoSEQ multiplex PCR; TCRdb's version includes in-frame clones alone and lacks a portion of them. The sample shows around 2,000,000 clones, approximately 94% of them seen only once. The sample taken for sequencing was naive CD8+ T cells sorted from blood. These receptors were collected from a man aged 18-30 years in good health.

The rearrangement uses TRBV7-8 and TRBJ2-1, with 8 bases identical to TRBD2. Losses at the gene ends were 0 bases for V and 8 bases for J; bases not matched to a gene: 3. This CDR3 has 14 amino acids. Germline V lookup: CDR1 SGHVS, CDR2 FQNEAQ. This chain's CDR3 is CASSLAAGEDEQFF. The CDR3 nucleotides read TGTGCCAGCAGCTTAGCAGCGGGAGAAGATGAGCAGTTCTTC.

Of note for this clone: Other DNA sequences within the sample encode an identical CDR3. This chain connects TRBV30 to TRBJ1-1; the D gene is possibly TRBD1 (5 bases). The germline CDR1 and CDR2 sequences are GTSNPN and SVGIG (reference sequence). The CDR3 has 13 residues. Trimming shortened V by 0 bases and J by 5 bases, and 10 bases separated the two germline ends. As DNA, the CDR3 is TGTGCCTGGAGTGTTGGGGGTGGGACTGAAGCTTTCTTT. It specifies CAWSVGGGTEAFF.

CDR3 protein: CASTPGQSSLTDTQYF. In nucleotides, the CDR3 is TGTGCCAGCACCCCGGGACAGTCTTCCTTAACAGATACGCAGTATTTT. The chain uses TRBV28 and TRBJ2-3, with 7 bases that match TRBD1. The CDR3 is 16 amino acids. Germline loops: CDR1 MDHEN, CDR2 SYDVKM. Trimming removed 7 bases from V and 3 bases from J; junction bases left unmatched: 13.

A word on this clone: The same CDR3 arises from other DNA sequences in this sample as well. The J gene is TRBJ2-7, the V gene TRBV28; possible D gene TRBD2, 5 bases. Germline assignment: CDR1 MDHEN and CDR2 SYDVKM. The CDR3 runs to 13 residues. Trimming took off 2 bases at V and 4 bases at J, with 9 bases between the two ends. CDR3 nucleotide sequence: TGTGCCAGCAGTTTAGGGTCGGGGTACGAGCAGTACTTC. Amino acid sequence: CASSLGSGYEQYF.

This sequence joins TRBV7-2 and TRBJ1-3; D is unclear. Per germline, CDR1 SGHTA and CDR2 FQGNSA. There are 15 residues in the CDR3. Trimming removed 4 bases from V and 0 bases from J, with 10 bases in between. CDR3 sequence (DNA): TGTGCCAGCAGCTCCCGGGTCTTCTCTGGAAACACCATATATTTT. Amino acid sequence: CASSSRVFSGNTIYF. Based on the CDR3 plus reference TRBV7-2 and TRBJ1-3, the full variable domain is GAGVSQSPSNKVTEKGKDVELRCDPISGHTALYWYRQSLGQGLEFLIYFQGNSAPDKSGLPSDRFSAERTGGSVSTLTIQRTQQEDSAVYLCASSSRVFSGNTIYFGEGSWLTVV.

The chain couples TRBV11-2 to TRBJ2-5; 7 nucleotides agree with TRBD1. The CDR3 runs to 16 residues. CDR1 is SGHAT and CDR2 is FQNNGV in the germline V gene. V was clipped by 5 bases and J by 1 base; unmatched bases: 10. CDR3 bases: TGTGCCAGCAGCCCCCGACAGGGAATTATCCAAGAGACCCAGTACTTC. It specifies CASSPRQGIIQETQYF. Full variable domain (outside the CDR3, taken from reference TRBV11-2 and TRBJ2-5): EAGVAQSPRYKIIEKRQSVAFWCNPISGHATLYWYQQILGQGPKLLIQFQNNGVVDDSQLPKDRFSAERLKGVDSTLKIQPAKLEDSAVYLCASSPRQGIIQETQYFGPGTRLLVL.

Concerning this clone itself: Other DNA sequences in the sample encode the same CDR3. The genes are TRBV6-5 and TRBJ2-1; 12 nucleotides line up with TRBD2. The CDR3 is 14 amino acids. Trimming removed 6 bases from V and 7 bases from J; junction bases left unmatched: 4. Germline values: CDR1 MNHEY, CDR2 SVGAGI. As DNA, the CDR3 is TGTGCCAGCAGCCCACTAGCGGGAGGAAATGAGCAGTTCTTC. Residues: CASSPLAGGNEQFF.

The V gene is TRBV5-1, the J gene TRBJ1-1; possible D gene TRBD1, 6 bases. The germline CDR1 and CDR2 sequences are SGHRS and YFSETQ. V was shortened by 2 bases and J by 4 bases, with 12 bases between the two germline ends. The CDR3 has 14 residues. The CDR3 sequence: CASSFDKGVTEAFF. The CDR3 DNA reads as TGCGCCAGCAGCTTTGACAAGGGGGTCACTGAAGCTTTCTTT. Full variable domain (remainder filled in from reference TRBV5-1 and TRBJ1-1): KAGVTQTPRYLIKTRGQQVTLSCSPISGHRSVSWYQQTPGQGLQFLFEYFSETQRNKGNFPGRFSGRQFSNSRSEMNVSTLELGDSALYLCASSFDKGVTEAFFGQGTRLTVV.

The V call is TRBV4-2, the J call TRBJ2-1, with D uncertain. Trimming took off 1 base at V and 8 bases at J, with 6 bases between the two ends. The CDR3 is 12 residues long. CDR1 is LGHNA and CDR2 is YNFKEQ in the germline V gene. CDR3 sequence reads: CASSQVRDEQFF. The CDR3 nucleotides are TGTGCCAGCAGCCAAGTTAGGGATGAGCAGTTCTTC.

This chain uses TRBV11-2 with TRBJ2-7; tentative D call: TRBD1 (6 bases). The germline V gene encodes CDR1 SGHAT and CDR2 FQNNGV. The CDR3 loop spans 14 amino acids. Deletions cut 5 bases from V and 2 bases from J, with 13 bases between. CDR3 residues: CASSPLAGAYEQYF. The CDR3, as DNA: TGTGCCAGCAGCCCCTTAGCAGGGGCCTACGAGCAGTACTTC.

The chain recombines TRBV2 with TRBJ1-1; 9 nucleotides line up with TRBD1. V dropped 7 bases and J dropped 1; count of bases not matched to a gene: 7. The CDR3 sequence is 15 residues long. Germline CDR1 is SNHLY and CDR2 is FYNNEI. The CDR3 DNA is TGTGCCAGCATCGGGACAGGGCTTGAGAACACTGAAGCTTTCTTT. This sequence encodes CASIGTGLENTEAFF.

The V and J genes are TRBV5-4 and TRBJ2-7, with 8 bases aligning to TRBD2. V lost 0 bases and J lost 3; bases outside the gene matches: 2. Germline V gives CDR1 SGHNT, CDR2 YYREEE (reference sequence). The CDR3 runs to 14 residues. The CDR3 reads CASSLGSGIYEQYF. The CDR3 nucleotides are TGTGCCAGCAGCTTGGGTAGCGGGATCTACGAGCAGTACTTC.

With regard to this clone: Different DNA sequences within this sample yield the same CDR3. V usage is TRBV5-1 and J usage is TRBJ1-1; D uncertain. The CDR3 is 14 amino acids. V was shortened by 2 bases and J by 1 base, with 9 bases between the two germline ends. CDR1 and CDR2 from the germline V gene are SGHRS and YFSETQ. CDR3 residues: CASSFRAPNTEAFF. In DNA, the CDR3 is TGCGCCAGCAGCTTCCGGGCCCCGAACACTGAAGCTTTCTTT.

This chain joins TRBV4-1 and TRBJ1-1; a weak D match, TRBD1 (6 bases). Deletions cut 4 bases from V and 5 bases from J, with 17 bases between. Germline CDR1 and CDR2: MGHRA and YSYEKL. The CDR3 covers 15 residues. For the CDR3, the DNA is TGCGCCAGCAGCCCGAAGGCGGGGGCTGGTACTGAAGCTTTCTTT. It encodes CASSPKAGAGTEAFF.

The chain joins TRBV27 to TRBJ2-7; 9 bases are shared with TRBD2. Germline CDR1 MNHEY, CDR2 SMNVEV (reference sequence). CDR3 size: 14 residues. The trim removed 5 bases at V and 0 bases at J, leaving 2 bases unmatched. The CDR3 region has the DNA TGTGCCAGCAGTATAGCGGGGGTCTCCTACGAGCAGTACTTC. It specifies CASSIAGVSYEQYF.

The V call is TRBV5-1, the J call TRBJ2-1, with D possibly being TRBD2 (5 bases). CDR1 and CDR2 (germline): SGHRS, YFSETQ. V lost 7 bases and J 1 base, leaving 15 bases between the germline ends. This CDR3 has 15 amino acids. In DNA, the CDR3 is TGCGCCAGCTTCATCCTTCCGGGGTCCTACAATGAGCAGTTCTTC. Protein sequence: CASFILPGSYNEQFF.

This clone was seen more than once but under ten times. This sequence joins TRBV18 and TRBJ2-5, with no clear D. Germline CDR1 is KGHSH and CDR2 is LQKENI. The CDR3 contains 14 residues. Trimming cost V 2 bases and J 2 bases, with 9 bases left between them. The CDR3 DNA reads TGTGCCAGCTCACCAAACAGCTATCAAGAGACCCAGTACTTC. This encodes CASSPNSYQETQYF.

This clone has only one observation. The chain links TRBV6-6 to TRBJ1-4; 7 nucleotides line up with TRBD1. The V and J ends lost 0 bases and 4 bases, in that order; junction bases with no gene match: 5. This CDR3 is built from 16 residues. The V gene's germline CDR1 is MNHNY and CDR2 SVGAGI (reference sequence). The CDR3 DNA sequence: TGTGCCAGCAGTTACTCGCCTGGACAGGTTAATGAAAAACTGTTTTTT. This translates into CASSYSPGQVNEKLFF.

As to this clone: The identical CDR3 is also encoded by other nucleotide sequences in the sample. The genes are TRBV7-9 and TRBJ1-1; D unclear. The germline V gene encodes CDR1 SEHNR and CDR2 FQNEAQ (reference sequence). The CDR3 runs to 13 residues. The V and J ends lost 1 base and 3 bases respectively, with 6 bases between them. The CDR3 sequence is CASSLGLDTEAFF. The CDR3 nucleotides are TGTGCCAGCAGCTTAGGATTAGACACTGAAGCTTTCTTT.

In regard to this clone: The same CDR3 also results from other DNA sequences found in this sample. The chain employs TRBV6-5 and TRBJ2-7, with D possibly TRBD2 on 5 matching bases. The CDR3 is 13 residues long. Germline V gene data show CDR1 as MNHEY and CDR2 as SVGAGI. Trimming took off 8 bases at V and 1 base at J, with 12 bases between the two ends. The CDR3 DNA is TGTGCCAGCGGTTCCGGAGGATCCTACGAGCAGTACTTC. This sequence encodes CASGSGGSYEQYF.

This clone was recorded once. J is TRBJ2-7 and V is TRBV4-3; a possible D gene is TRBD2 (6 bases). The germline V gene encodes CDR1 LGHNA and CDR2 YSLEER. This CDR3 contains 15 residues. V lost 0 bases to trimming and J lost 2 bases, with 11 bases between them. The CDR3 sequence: CASSQERERAYEQYF. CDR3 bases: TGCGCCAGCAGCCAAGAACGGGAGAGGGCCTACGAGCAGTACTTC.

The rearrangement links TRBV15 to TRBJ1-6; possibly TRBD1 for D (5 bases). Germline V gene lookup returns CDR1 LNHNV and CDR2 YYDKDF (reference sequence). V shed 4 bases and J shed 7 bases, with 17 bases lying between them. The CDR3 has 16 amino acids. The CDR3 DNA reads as TGTGCCACCAGCACCTATCAGGGCGTGGGGAATTCACCCCTCCACTTT. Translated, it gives CATSTYQGVGNSPLHF.

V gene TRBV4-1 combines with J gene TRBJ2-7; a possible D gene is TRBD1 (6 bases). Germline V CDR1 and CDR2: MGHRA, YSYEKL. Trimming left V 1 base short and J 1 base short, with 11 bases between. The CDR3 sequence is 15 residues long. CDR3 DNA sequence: TGCGCCAGCAGCCAAGCGGGACAACGGTCCTACGAGCAGTACTTC. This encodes CASSQAGQRSYEQYF.

The CDR3 region is CASSYTGGTEAFF. DNA for the CDR3: TGCGCCAGCAGCTACACAGGGGGCACTGAAGCTTTCTTT. The chain recombines TRBV5-1 with TRBJ1-1; TRBD1 aligns across 8 bases. CDR1 and CDR2 from the germline V gene are SGHRS and YFSETQ. Trimming cost V 3 bases and J 4 bases; bases outside gene matches: 2. The CDR3 sequence is 13 residues long.

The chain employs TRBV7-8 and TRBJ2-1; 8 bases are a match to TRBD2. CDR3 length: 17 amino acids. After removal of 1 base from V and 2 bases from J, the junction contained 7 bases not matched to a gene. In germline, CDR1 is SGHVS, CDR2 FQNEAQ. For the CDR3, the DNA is TGTGCCAGCAGCTTAGGGGCGGGAGGTGGGACCTACAATGAGCAGTTCTTC. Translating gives CASSLGAGGGTYNEQFF. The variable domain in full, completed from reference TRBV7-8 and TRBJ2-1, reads GAGVSQSPRYKVAKRGQDVALRCDPISGHVSLFWYQQALGQGPEFLTYFQNEAQLDKSGLPSDRFFAERPEGSVSTLKIQRTQQEDSAVYLCASSLGAGGGTYNEQFFGPGTRLTVL.

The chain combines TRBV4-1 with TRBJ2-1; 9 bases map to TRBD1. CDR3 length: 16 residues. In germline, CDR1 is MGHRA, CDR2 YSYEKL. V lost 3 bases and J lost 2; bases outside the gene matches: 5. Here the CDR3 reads CASSQRGQGPYNEQFF. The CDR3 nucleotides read TGCGCCAGCAGCCAGAGGGGACAGGGCCCCTACAATGAGCAGTTCTTC.

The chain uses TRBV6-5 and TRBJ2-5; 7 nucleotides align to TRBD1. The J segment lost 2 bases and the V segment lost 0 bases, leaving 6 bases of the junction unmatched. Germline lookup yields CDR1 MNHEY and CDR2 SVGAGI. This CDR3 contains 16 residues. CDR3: CASSYSPGQKQETQYF. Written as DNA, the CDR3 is TGTGCCAGCAGTTACTCCCCGGGACAGAAACAAGAGACCCAGTACTTC.

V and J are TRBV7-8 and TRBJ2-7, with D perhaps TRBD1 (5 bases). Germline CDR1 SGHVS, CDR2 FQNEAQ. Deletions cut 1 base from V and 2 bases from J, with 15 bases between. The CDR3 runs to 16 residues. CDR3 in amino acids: CASSLDYSKDTYEQYF. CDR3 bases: TGTGCCAGCAGCTTAGATTACAGTAAGGACACCTACGAGCAGTACTTC.